What follows are 18 T cell receptor beta chains derived from one specimen sequenced in a study of OX40 agonist ivuxolimab in advanced cancers. Profiled with immunoSEQ multiplex PCR; TCRdb holds only in-frame clones, not every one. The sample includes around 64,000 clones, 87% of them seen just once. Sample: CD4+ or CD8+ T cells sorted from blood, taken in a trial of the OX40 agonist ivuxolimab. The receptors were gathered from an adult with an advanced solid tumor such as melanoma, head and neck, liver or kidney cancer.

There are a few counts of this clone. The rearrangement uses TRBV19 and TRBJ2-3, with TRBD2 matching over 8 bases. V shed 3 bases, J shed 2 bases, and the junction held 4 bases outside the gene matches. The CDR3 has 15 residues. Germline-derived CDR1 and CDR2 are LNHDA and SQIVND (reference sequence). The CDR3 reads CASSMPSGSTDTQYF. In nucleotides, the CDR3 is TGTGCCAGTAGTATGCCTAGCGGGTCCACAGATACGCAGTATTTT.

This chain connects TRBV6-6 to TRBJ2-2; either TRBD1 or TRBD2 may supply D (5 bases each). Germline values: CDR1 MNHNY, CDR2 SVGAGI (reference sequence). The CDR3 length is 15 residues. V lost 4 bases to trimming and J lost 5 bases, with 14 bases between them. CDR3 in DNA: TGTGCCAGCAGTTCTCAAACTGGGGGAACCGGGGAGCTGTTTTTT. Encoded protein: CASSSQTGGTGELFF.

This rearrangement joins TRBV5-1 to TRBJ1-4, with D unresolved. CDR3 length equals 15 residues. Germline lookup yields CDR1 SGHRS and CDR2 YFSETQ. The ends were cut back, 2 bases at V and 0 bases at J, with 8 bases in the middle. For the CDR3, the DNA is TGCGCCAGCAGCTTAGACGTAGCAACTAATGAAAAACTGTTTTTT. Translating it yields CASSLDVATNEKLFF.

The chain links TRBV7-2 to TRBJ1-2, with TRBD1 as a possible D gene (6 bases). V lost 4 bases and J 4 bases, leaving 13 bases between the germline ends. Germline lookup yields CDR1 SGHTA and CDR2 FQGNSA. CDR3 length: 14 amino acids. The DNA for the CDR3 is TGTGCCAGCAGCTCCCACCAGGGGCCCTATGGCTACACCTTC. Protein product: CASSSHQGPYGYTF.

This sequence joins TRBV2 and TRBJ1-1; a weak D match, TRBD1 (5 bases). The V end lost 4 bases, the J end lost 1 base, and 19 bases lay between the germline ends. CDR1 is SNHLY and CDR2 is FYNNEI in the germline V gene. The CDR3 loop spans 17 amino acids. The CDR3 loop reads CASSVSRAFLGNTEAFF. The CDR3 DNA reads TGTGCCAGCAGTGTGTCCAGGGCTTTTTTAGGGAACACTGAAGCTTTCTTT. Using reference TRBV2 and TRBJ1-1 for the parts outside the CDR3, the full variable domain is EPEVTQTPSHQVTQMGQEVILRCVPISNHLYFYWYRQILGQKVEFLVSFYNNEISEKSEIFDDQFSVERPDGSNFTLKIRSTKLEDSAMYFCASSVSRAFLGNTEAFFGQGTRLTVV.

The chain carries TRBV12-5 and TRBJ1-1; 8 bases match TRBD1. The J segment lost 11 bases and the V segment lost 1 base, leaving 6 bases of the junction unmatched. CDR3 length equals 13 residues. Germline values: CDR1 LGHNT, CDR2 FRNRAP. This CDR3 is CASGLGTGMAAFF. CDR3 bases: TGTGCTAGTGGTTTGGGGACAGGGATGGCCGCTTTCTTT. The full variable domain, with the rest looked up from reference TRBV12-5 and TRBJ1-1, is DARVTQTPRHKVTEMGQEVTMRCQPILGHNTVFWYRQTMMQGLELLAYFRNRAPLDDSGMPKDRFSAEMPDATLATLKIQPSEPRDSAVYFCASGLGTGMAAFFGQGTRLTVV.

V gene TRBV27 combines with J gene TRBJ1-5, with D maybe TRBD1 (6 bases). Germline CDR1 reads MNHEY; CDR2 reads SMNVEV (reference sequence). The CDR3 runs to 15 residues. The ends were cut back, 2 bases at V and 2 bases at J, with 10 bases in the middle. CDR3 coding DNA: TGTGCCAGCAGTTTACTAGGGGGACGCAATCAGCCCCAGCATTTT. It yields the protein CASSLLGGRNQPQHF.

This CDR3 reads CASSEGLGGAGYEQYF. The CDR3 coding sequence is TGTGCCAGCAGCGAAGGTCTCGGGGGCGCGGGGTACGAGCAGTACTTC. V and J are TRBV11-2 and TRBJ2-7; D may correspond to TRBD1 or TRBD2 (6 bases each). The CDR3 totals 16 residues. The V and J ends lost 5 bases and 4 bases respectively, with 21 bases between them. Per germline, CDR1 SGHAT and CDR2 FQNNGV.

The CDR3 reads CASSPRTGRANGYTF. As DNA, the CDR3 is TGTGCCAGCAGCCCTCGTACAGGGAGGGCGAATGGCTACACCTTC. The chain combines TRBV7-8 with TRBJ1-2, with D tentatively TRBD1 (6 bases). The CDR3 contains 15 residues. V was shortened by 5 bases and J by 6 bases, with 19 bases between the two germline ends. The germline CDR1 and CDR2 sequences are SGHVS and FQNEAQ.

The chain employs TRBV6-1 and TRBJ2-3; 8 nucleotides align to TRBD2. The CDR3 runs to 17 residues. Germline CDR1 is MNHNS and CDR2 is SASEGT. Germline trimming cut 2 bases from V and 2 bases from J; bases unmatched to any gene: 9. The CDR3 sequence: CASSERRTSGFTDTQYF. In nucleotides, the CDR3 is TGTGCCAGCAGTGAACGTCGAACTAGCGGATTCACAGATACGCAGTATTTT.

This clone was observed once. The genes are TRBV4-1 and TRBJ1-2, with D unresolved. The length of the CDR3 is 13 residues. V was cut by 0 bases and J by 5 bases, with 7 bases left in between. Germline assignment: CDR1 MGHRA and CDR2 YSYEKL. The CDR3 loop reads CASSQDPFYGYTF. The CDR3 DNA reads as TGCGCCAGCAGCCAAGATCCCTTTTATGGCTACACCTTC.

The V call is TRBV7-8, the J call TRBJ2-7, with TRBD2 matching 8 bases. Trimming took 2 bases from V and 2 from J; bases not matched to a gene: 2. Germline assignment: CDR1 SGHVS and CDR2 FQNEAQ. The length of the CDR3 is 14 residues. The CDR3, as DNA: TGTGCCAGCAGCTTAATTAGCGGGGCCTACGAGCAGTACTTC. Translation: CASSLISGAYEQYF.

V is TRBV5-6 and J is TRBJ2-1; perhaps D is TRBD1 or TRBD2 (5 bases each). Germline V gives CDR1 SGHDT, CDR2 YYEEEE. V lost 4 bases and J lost 10, with 15 bases in between. This CDR3 is built from 13 residues. CDR3 sequence (DNA): TGTGCCAGCAGCGTTAATTTGAGGGGCGAGCAGTTCTTC. It codes for CASSVNLRGEQFF.

The V gene is TRBV4-1, the J gene TRBJ1-1; D not certain. The CDR3 contains 15 residues. From germline, CDR1 is MGHRA and CDR2 YSYEKL. V gave up 0 bases and J gave up 2 bases, with 10 bases separating them. As DNA, the CDR3 is TGCGCCAGCAGCCAAGAAGAGCAACCAAACACTGAAGCTTTCTTT. This sequence encodes CASSQEEQPNTEAFF.

This chain connects TRBV18 to TRBJ1-3; TRBD1 aligns across 7 bases. There are 14 residues in the CDR3. CDR1 KGHSH and CDR2 LQKENI come from the germline V gene. V shed 4 bases, J shed 4 bases, and the junction held 4 bases outside the gene matches. CDR3: CASSQGASGNTIYF. The CDR3 coding sequence is TGTGCCAGCTCACAGGGGGCATCAGGAAACACCATATATTTT.

CDR3 bases: TGCAGTGCTTACTATTCCTACGAGCAGTACTTC. This encodes CSAYYSYEQYF. The chain has TRBV20-1 and TRBJ2-7, with D hard to call. The germline V gene encodes CDR1 DFQATT and CDR2 SNEGSKA (reference sequence). The V gene lost 5 bases and the J gene lost 1 base, with 6 bases spanning the gap. The CDR3 covers 11 residues.

V gene TRBV18 combines with J gene TRBJ2-1, with D possibly TRBD1 on 6 matching bases. The CDR3 is made up of 15 amino acids. V was cut by 7 bases and J by 4 bases, with 17 bases left in between. CDR1 KGHSH and CDR2 LQKENI come from the germline V gene. CDR3 region: CASFALGTRYNEQFF. CDR3 nucleotide sequence: TGTGCCAGCTTCGCTTTGGGGACACGGTACAATGAGCAGTTCTTC.

Comments on this clone: The junction shows a germline mismatch at one end, possibly a read error. The identical CDR3 is also encoded by other nucleotide sequences in the sample. The V and J genes are TRBV18 and TRBJ2-7; weak D call: TRBD2 (6 bases). This CDR3 is built from 13 residues. Germline values: CDR1 KGHSH, CDR2 LQKENI. CDR3 sequence: CASSDRETGEQYF. Here the CDR3 DNA reads TGCGCCAGCTCGGACCGGGAGACGGGGGAGCAGTACTTC. The full variable domain, with the rest looked up from reference TRBV18 and TRBJ2-7, is NAGVMQNPRHLVRRRGQEARLRCSPMKGHSHVYWYRQLPEEGLKFMVYLQKENIIDESGMPKERFSAEFPKEGPSILRIQQVVRGDSAAYFCASSDRETGEQYFGPGTRLTVT.